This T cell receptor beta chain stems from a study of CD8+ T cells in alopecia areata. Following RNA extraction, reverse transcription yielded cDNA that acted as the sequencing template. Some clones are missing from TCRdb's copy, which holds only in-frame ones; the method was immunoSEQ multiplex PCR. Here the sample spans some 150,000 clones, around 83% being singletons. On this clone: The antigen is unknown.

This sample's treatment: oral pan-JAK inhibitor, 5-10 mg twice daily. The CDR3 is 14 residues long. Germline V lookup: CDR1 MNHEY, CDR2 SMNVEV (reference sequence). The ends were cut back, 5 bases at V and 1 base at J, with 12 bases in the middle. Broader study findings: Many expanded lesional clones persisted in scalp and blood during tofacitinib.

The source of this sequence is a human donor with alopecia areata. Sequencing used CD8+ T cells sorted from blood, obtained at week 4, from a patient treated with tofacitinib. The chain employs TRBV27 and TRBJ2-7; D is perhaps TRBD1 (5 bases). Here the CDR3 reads CASSLAGSSYEQYF. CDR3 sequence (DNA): TGTGCCAGCAGTCTCGCAGGGTCGTCCTACGAGCAGTACTTC.